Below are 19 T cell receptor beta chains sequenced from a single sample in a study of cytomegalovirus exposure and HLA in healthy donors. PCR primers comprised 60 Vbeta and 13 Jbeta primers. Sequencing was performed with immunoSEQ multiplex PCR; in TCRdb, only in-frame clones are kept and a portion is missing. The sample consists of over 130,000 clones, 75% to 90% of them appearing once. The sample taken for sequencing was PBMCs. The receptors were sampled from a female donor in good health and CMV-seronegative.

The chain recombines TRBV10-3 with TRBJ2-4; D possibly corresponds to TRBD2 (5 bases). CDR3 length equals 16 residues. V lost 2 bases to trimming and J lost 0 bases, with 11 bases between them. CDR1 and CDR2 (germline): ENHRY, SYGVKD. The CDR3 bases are TGTGCCATCAGTGAGGATTTCGGAGGAGCCAAAAACATTCAGTACTTC. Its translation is CAISEDFGGAKNIQYF.

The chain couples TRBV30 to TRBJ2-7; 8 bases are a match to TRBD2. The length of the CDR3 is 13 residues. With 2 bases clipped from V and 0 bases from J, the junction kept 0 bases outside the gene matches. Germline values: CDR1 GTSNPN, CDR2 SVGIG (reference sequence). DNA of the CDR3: TGTGCCTGGAGTAGCGGGAGCTCCTACGAGCAGTACTTC. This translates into CAWSSGSSYEQYF.

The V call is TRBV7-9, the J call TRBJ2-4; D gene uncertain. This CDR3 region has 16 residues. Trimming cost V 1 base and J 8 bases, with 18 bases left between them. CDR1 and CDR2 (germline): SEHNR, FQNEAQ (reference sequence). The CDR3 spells CASSLGATAVEDIQYF. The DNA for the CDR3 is TGTGCCAGCAGCTTAGGAGCGACGGCGGTCGAGGACATTCAGTACTTC.

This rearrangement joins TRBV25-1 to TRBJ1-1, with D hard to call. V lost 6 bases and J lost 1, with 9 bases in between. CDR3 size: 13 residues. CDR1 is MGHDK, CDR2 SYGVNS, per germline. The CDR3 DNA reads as TGTGCCAGCAGGTTCCGGGAGAACACTGAAGCTTTCTTT. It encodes CASRFRENTEAFF.

This CDR3 is CASSPPSGSVDTQYF. CDR3 sequence (DNA): TGTGCCAGCAGCCCCCCTAGCGGGAGCGTGGATACGCAGTATTTT. The chain is built from TRBV7-9 and TRBJ2-3; 10 bases line up with TRBD2. The J segment lost 6 bases and the V segment lost 5 bases, leaving 8 bases of the junction unmatched. Germline CDR1 reads SEHNR; CDR2 reads FQNEAQ (reference sequence). CDR3 length: 15 amino acids.

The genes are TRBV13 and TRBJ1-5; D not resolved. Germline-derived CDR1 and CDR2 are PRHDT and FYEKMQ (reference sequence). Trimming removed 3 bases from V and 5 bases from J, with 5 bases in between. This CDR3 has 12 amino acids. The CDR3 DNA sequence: TGTGCCAGCAGCTTTTCGGATCAGCCCCAGCATTTT. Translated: CASSFSDQPQHF. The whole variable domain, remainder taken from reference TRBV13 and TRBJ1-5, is AAGVIQSPRHLIKEKRETATLKCYPIPRHDTVYWYQQGPGQDPQFLISFYEKMQSDKGSIPDRFSAQQFSDYHSELNMSSLELGDSALYFCASSFSDQPQHFGDGTRLSIL.

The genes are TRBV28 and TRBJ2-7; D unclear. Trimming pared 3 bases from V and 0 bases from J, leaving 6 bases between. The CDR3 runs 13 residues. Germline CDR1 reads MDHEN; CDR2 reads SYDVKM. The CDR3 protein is CASSLRHSYEQYF. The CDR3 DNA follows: TGTGCCAGCAGTTTGCGGCACTCCTACGAGCAGTACTTC.

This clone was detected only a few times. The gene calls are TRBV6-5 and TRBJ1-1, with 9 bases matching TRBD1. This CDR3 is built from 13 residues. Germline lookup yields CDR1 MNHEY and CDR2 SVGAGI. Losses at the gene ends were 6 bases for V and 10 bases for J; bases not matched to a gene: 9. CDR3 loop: CASRRTGELGAFF. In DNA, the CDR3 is TGTGCCAGCAGACGGACAGGGGAACTTGGAGCTTTCTTT.

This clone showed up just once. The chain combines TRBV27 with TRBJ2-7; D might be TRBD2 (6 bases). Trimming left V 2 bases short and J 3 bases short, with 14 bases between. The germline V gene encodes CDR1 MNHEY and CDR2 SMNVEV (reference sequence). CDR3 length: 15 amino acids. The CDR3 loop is CASSLGHGGVYEQYF. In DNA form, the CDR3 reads TGTGCCAGCAGTTTAGGACACGGAGGGGTCTACGAGCAGTACTTC.

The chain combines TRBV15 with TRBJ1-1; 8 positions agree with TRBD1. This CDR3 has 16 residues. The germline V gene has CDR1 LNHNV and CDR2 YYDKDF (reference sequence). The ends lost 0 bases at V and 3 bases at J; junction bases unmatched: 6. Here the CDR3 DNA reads TGTGCCACCAGCAGAGAGGGCAGGGGGCGGGACACTGAAGCTTTCTTT. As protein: CATSREGRGRDTEAFF.

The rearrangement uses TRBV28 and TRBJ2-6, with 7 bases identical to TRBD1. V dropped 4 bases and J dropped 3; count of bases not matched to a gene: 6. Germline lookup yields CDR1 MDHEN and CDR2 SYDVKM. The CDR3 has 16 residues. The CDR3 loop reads CASSSRQGSGANVLTF. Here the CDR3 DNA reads TGTGCCAGCAGTTCGCGACAGGGTAGTGGGGCCAACGTCCTGACTTTC. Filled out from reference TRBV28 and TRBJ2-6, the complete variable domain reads DVKVTQSSRYLVKRTGEKVFLECVQDMDHENMFWYRQDPGLGLRLIYFSYDVKMKEKGDIPEGYSVSREKKERFSLILESASTNQTSMYLCASSSRQGSGANVLTFGAGSRLTVL.

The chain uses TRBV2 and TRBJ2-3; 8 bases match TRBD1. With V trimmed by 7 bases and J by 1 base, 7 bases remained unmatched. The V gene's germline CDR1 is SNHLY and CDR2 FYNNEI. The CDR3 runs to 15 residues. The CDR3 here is CASNPWGQGTDTQYF. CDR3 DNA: TGTGCCAGCAACCCATGGGGACAGGGCACAGATACGCAGTATTTT.

CDR3 DNA: TGTGCCAGCAGCGGCGGAACCAGGGATGAGCAGTTCTTC. Protein product: CASSGGTRDEQFF. The chain couples TRBV5-4 to TRBJ2-1, with a tentative D call TRBD1 (5 bases). CDR3 length: 13 amino acids. Germline values: CDR1 SGHNT, CDR2 YYREEE (reference sequence). Trimming cost V 4 bases and J 8 bases, with 13 bases left between them.

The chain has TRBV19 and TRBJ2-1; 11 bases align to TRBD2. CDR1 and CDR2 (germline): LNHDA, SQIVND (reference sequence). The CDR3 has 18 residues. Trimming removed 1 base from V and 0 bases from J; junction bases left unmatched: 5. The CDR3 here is CASSIGLAGGISYNEQFF. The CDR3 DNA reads TGTGCCAGTAGTATAGGTCTAGCGGGAGGTATCTCCTACAATGAGCAGTTCTTC.

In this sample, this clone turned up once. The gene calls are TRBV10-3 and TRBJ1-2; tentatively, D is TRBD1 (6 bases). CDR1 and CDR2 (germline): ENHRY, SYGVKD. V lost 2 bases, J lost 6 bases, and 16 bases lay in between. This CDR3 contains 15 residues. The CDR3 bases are TGTGCCATCAGTGAGAGGGGGGGGGCAGGGGATGGCTACACCTTC. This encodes CAISERGGAGDGYTF.

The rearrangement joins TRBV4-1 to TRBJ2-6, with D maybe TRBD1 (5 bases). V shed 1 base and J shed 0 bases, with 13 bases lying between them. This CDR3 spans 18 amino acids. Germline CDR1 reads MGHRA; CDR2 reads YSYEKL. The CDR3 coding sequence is TGCGCCAGCAGCCAAGCACCCGGACATTCCTCTGGGGCCAACGTCCTGACTTTC. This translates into CASSQAPGHSSGANVLTF.

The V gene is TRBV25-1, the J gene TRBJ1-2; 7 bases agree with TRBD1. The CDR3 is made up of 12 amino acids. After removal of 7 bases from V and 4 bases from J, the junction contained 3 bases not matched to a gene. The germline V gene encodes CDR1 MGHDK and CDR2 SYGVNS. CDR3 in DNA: TGTGCCAGCATGGGGGACAGCTATGGCTACACCTTC. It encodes CASMGDSYGYTF.

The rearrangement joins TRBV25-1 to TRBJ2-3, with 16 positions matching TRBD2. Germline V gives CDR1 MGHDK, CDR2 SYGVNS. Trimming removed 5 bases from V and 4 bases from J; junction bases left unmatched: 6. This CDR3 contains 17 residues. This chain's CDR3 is CASSFGTSGRAADTQYF. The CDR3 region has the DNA TGTGCCAGCAGTTTTGGGACTAGCGGGAGGGCAGCAGATACGCAGTATTTT.

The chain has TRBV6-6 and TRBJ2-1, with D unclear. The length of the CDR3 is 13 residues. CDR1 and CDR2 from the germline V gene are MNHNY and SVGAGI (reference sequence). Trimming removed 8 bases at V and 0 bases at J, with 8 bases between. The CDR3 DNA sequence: TGTGCCAGCGCCGACTTCTCCTACAATGAGCAGTTCTTC. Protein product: CASADFSYNEQFF.